Listed below are T cell receptor beta chains from one sample, sequenced in a study of liver allograft versus peripheral blood T cells. TCRdb re-derived calls from the reads in MiXCR, one entry per CDR3 protein. In the table there are some 14,000 distinct CDR3 sequences, approximately 22% of which are singletons. All receptors come from a human patient who had a liver transplant. Some T cells may have come from the graft donor. Both conserved end residues are part of each CDR3. Each record gives: V gene, D gene, J gene, clone size, CDR3 DNA, CDR3 protein. The D gene is left open where the match is weak. A clone size is listed for some rows: how often the clone was seen (once, few, many), or a class if it is expanded.

v_gene: TRBV27
d_gene: NA
j_gene: TRBJ2-1
abundance: NA
CDR3nt: TGTGCCAGCAGTGTCAGGGGGGGGGCTCCTAGCGATGAGCAGTTCTTC
CDR3aa: CASSVRGGAPSDEQFF

v_gene: TRBV18
d_gene: NA
j_gene: TRBJ1-1
abundance: many
CDR3nt: TGTGCCAGCTCAAGCGGAGGATGGGACACTGAAGCTTTCTTT
CDR3aa: CASSSGGWDTEAFF

v_gene: TRBV9
d_gene: NA
j_gene: TRBJ1-3
abundance: NA
CDR3nt: TGTGCCAGCAGCGTAGCACCCGGGATGGTGGGAAACACCATATATTTT
CDR3aa: CASSVAPGMVGNTIYF

v_gene: TRBV20-1
d_gene: TRBD1
j_gene: TRBJ1-2
abundance: few
CDR3nt: TGCAGTGCTCCGACCGGGCTTGGGGACAGGGTTAATTATGGCTACACCTTC
CDR3aa: CSAPTGLGDRVNYGYTF

v_gene: TRBV6-5
d_gene: NA
j_gene: TRBJ1-1
abundance: NA
CDR3nt: TGTGCCAGCAGTTACTCGTCCGTACACCCGAACACTGAAGCTTTCTTT
CDR3aa: CASSYSSVHPNTEAFF

v_gene: TRBV6-5
d_gene: NA
j_gene: TRBJ1-4
abundance: many
CDR3nt: TGTGCCAGCAGTTGGAATCTAGGGGGTGAAAAACTGTTTTTT
CDR3aa: CASSWNLGGEKLFF

v_gene: TRBV10-3
d_gene: TRBD1
j_gene: TRBJ1-1
abundance: medium-sized
CDR3nt: TGTGCCATCAGGGAGGGGACAGGCAGAGCTGAAGCTTTCTTT
CDR3aa: CAIREGTGRAEAFF

v_gene: TRBV6-2/TRBV6-3
d_gene: TRBD1
j_gene: TRBJ2-7
abundance: many
CDR3nt: TGTGCCAGCAGTTCCTCGGGACAGGGGGCCTACGAGCAGTACTTC
CDR3aa: CASSSSGQGAYEQYF

v_gene: TRBV18
d_gene: NA
j_gene: TRBJ1-5
abundance: medium-sized
CDR3nt: TGTGCCAGCTCACCAAGTTACATCTCGGGGCAGCCCCAGCATTTT
CDR3aa: CASSPSYISGQPQHF

v_gene: TRBV18
d_gene: TRBD2
j_gene: TRBJ2-1
abundance: many
CDR3nt: TGTGCCAGCTCACCGACCGGGAGGAGCTCCTACAATGAGCAGTTCTTC
CDR3aa: CASSPTGRSSYNEQFF

v_gene: TRBV5-6
d_gene: TRBD1
j_gene: TRBJ1-4
abundance: medium-sized
CDR3nt: TGTGCCAGCAGTGGGACAGGTGGTAATGAAAAACTGTTTTTT
CDR3aa: CASSGTGGNEKLFF

v_gene: TRBV6-2/TRBV6-3
d_gene: TRBD1
j_gene: TRBJ2-2
abundance: medium-sized
CDR3nt: TGTGCCAGCAGTTCCGGACAGGGGTTCGGGGAGCTGTTTTTT
CDR3aa: CASSSGQGFGELFF

v_gene: TRBV6-5
d_gene: NA
j_gene: TRBJ1-6
abundance: NA
CDR3nt: TGTGCCAGCAGTTATGACGGGATGGGCCCCCTCCACTTT
CDR3aa: CASSYDGMGPLHF

v_gene: TRBV19
d_gene: NA
j_gene: TRBJ1-3
abundance: NA
CDR3nt: TGTGCCAGTAGACGTCTGACAGGAGGAAACACCATATATTTT
CDR3aa: CASRRLTGGNTIYF

v_gene: TRBV6-6
d_gene: NA
j_gene: TRBJ1-5
abundance: NA
CDR3nt: TGTGCCAGCAGTTACTCAGGGAGCAATCAGCCCCAGCATTTT
CDR3aa: CASSYSGSNQPQHF